This record concerns one TCR beta chain sequence. These data come from a study of blood T cell repertoires in COVID-19. Profiled with immunoSEQ multiplex PCR; TCRdb holds only in-frame clones, not every one. The sample has about 230,000 clones; around 81% are singletons. J was trimmed by 2 bases and V by 3 bases; bases with no gene match: 8. The V gene's germline CDR1 is SGHRS and CDR2 YFSETQ. This CDR3 comprises 16 residues. The TCR comes from a man aged 50 or older with active or convalescent COVID-19. The genes are TRBV5-1 and TRBJ2-3, with 8 bases that match TRBD1. Sequencing used peripheral blood. This chain's CDR3 is CASSSTGGWNTDTQYF. Here the CDR3 DNA reads TGCGCCAGCAGCTCAACAGGGGGGTGGAACACAGATACGCAGTATTTT.